The clone carrying this T cell receptor beta chain has only a few counts. Antigen specificity is unknown. Primers: 60 Vbeta forward and 13 Jbeta reverse. The method was immunoSEQ multiplex PCR; TCRdb's version includes in-frame clones alone and lacks a portion of them. The sample lists 150,000 to 200,000 clones; approximately 81% were seen once. This CDR3 has 13 residues. Germline values: CDR1 SGHNT, CDR2 YYREEE (reference sequence). The J segment lost 11 bases and the V segment lost 4 bases, leaving 8 bases of the junction unmatched. Those who donated were healthy bone marrow donors. This specimen comes from a study of cytomegalovirus exposure and HLA in healthy donors. Study-wide findings and caveats: A missense DCLRE1C variant was associated with V- and J-gene trimming of TCR beta chains in a later analysis, and an independent cohort replicated the association. Listed as cytomegalovirus-associated were 150 or so TCR beta chains. The authors later found TCR association rates varying by HLA locus, with DRB1 most and HLA-C fewest.

The origin of this receptor is a man aged 18 to 30 in good health and CMV-seropositive. V is TRBV5-4 and J is TRBJ2-2; TRBD1 agrees at 7 bases. The material sequenced was PBMCs. For the CDR3, the DNA is TGTGCCAGCAGCCGGACAGGTCTCGTCGAGCTGTTTTTT. Translated: CASSRTGLVELFF.